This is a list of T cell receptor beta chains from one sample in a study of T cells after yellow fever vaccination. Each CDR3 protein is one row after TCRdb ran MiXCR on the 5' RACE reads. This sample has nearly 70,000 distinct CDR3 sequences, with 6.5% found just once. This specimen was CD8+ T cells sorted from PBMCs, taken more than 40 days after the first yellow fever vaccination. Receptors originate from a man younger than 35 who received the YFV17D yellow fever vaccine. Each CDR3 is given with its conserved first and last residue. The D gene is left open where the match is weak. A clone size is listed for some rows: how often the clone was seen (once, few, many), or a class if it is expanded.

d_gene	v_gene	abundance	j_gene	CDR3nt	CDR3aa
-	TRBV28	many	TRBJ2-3	TGTGCCAGCAGTTGGGTTTGGCGGGGAGTCACAGATACGCAGTATTTT	CASSWVWRGVTDTQYF
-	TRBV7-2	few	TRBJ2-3	TGTGCCAGCAACCCGAGGGGGGGAAACACAGATACGCAGTATTTT	CASNPRGGNTDTQYF
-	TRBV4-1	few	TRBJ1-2	TGCGCCAGCAGCCAAGACCCCGACTATGGCTACACCTTC	CASSQDPDYGYTF
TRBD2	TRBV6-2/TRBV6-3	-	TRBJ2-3	TGTGCCAGCAGTTCACAGCGGGGGGCCCCAGATACGCAGTATTTT	CASSSQRGAPDTQYF
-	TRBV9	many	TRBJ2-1	TGTGCCAGCAGCGTAAGCGGCCTCAATGAGCAGTTCTTC	CASSVSGLNEQFF
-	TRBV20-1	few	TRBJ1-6	TGCAGTGCTAGAGATACTATTAGACAGTTGAATTCACCCCTCCACTTT	CSARDTIRQLNSPLHF
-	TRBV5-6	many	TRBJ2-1	TGTGCCAGCAGTAAGGGGGGCCCCTACAATGAGCAGTTCTTC	CASSKGGPYNEQFF
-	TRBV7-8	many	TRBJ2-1	TGTGCCAGCAGCCTATCATACATGTCGGGTGAGCAGTTCTTC	CASSLSYMSGEQFF
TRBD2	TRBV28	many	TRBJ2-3	TGTGCCAGCAGTTCAATCGTACTAGCGGGCCTCGGGGCAGATACGCAGTATTTT	CASSSIVLAGLGADTQYF
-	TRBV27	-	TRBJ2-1	TGTGCCAGCAACTCCAGGGACCCATACAATGAGCAGTTCTTC	CASNSRDPYNEQFF
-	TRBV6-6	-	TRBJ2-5	TGTGCCAGCCAAGGGGTGGAGACCCAGTACTTC	CASQGVETQYF
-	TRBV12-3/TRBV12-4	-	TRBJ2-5	TGTGCCAGCACCACTTCAAGAGAGGTACAAGAGACCCAGTACTTC	CASTTSREVQETQYF
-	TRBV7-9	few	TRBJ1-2	TGTGCCAGCAGCTTAAGTGGGACAAAGTATGGCTACACCTTC	CASSLSGTKYGYTF
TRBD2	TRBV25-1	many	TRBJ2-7	TGTGCCAGCAGTGAATTGGCTACTAGCGGGGCCTACGAGCAGTACTTC	CASSELATSGAYEQYF
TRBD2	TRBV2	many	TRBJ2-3	TGTGCCAGCATCATAGCGGGGGCCGCCACAGATACGCAGTATTTT	CASIIAGAATDTQYF
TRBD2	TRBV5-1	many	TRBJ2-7	TGCGCCAGCACCCCACGGGAGGGATTCTACGAGCAGTACTTC	CASTPREGFYEQYF
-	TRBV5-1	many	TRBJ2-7	TGCGCCAGCAGCTTTGTCCCAGGGGAGAACGAGCAGTACTTC	CASSFVPGENEQYF
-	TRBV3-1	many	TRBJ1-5	TGTGCCAGCAGCCAAGAAGGGGATAATCAGCCCCAGCATTTT	CASSQEGDNQPQHF
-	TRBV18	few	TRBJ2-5	TGTGCCAGCTCACCAGCCGTAACAGCGCAAGAGACCCAGTACTTC	CASSPAVTAQETQYF
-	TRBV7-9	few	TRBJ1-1	TGTGCCAGCAGCCTCGTGGCGGAAGCTTTCTTT	CASSLVAEAFF
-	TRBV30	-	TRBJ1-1	TGTGCCTGGAGTGGGGTCAGCCAACTCACTGAAGCTTTCTTT	CAWSGVSQLTEAFF
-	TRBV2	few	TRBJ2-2	TGTGCCAGCAGTGCAGGGGAAACCGGGGAGCTGTTTTTT	CASSAGETGELFF
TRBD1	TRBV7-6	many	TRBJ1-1	TGTGCCAGCACCCTAGTGGGGTTGGGGGACAGGGGGGTGAACACTGAAGCTTTCTTT	CASTLVGLGDRGVNTEAFF
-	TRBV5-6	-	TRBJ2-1	TGTGCCATGGGCCCCGGGGGACGGCACAATGAGCAGTTCTTC	CAMGPGGRHNEQFF
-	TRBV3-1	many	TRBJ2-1	TGTGCCAGCAGCTCCCGTAGCGCCTACAATGAGCAGTTCTTC	CASSSRSAYNEQFF
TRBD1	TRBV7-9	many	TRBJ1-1	TGTGCCAGCAGGCCTTATGACAGGGCTAACACTGAAGCTTTCTTT	CASRPYDRANTEAFF
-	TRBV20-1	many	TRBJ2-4	TGCAGTGCTAGAGATCCCCCGACACCTCAGTACTTC	CSARDPPTPQYF
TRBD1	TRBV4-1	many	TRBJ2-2	TGCGCCAGCGAGGGGGCGAACGGGGAGCTGTTTTTT	CASEGANGELFF
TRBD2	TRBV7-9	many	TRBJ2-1	TGTGCCAGCAGCCCCCCGGGACTAGATTTCAATGAGCAGTTCTTC	CASSPPGLDFNEQFF
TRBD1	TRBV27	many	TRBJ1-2	TGTGCCAGCAGTGCTTACGGGACAGGGGGCGGCTATGGCTACACCTTC	CASSAYGTGGGYGYTF
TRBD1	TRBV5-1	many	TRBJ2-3	TGCGCCAGCAGCCCCTGGGACAGCAACACAGATACGCAGTATTTT	CASSPWDSNTDTQYF
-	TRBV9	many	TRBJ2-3	TGTGCCAGCAGCCCGGGCACAGATACGCAGTATTTT	CASSPGTDTQYF
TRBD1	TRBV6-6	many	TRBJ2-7	TGTGCCAGCAGGTACAGGGGCCACGAGCAGTACTTC	CASRYRGHEQYF
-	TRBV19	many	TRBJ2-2	TGTGCCAGTACCTTGACAGGACTAAACACCGGGGAGCTGTTTTTT	CASTLTGLNTGELFF
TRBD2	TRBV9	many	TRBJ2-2	TGTGCCAGCAGCGACCGACTAGCGGGGGGCATCGCGAACACCGGGGAGCTGTTTTTT	CASSDRLAGGIANTGELFF
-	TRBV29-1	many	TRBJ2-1	TGCAGCGTTGCCGGATACAATGAGCAGTTCTTC	CSVAGYNEQFF
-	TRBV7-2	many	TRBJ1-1	TGTGCCAGCAGCCCATCGTCCAGGGGAGGCACTGAAGCTTTCTTT	CASSPSSRGGTEAFF